What follows are 12 T cell receptor beta chains derived from one specimen sequenced in a study of T cells in Graves' hyperthyroidism and ophthalmopathy. Amplification of TCR beta CDR3 regions used RNA as the template. The HTBI primer set was used in a first-round RT-PCR of the TCR CDR3. In TCRdb, the multiplex PCR reads were re-called with MiXCR into one record per CDR3 protein. The table has about 690,000 distinct CDR3 sequences, around 16% seen once. Sequencing was performed on blood. The receptors were sampled from a man in his forties or fifties with Graves' hyperthyroidism.

At least ten counts were recorded for this clonotype. The chain employs TRBV12-3 or TRBV12-4 and TRBJ2-7, with D perhaps matching TRBD1 or TRBD2 (6 bases each). Trimming cost V 4 bases and J 5 bases, with 18 bases left between them. CDR3 length equals 15 residues. CDR3: CASSSGDTYGDEQYF. The CDR3 nucleotides read TGTGCCAGCAGTTCGGGGGACACCTACGGGGACGAGCAGTACTTC.

V is TRBV7-9 and J is TRBJ2-1, with 14 positions matching TRBD2. Germline V lookup: CDR1 SEHNR, CDR2 FQNEAQ (reference sequence). Losses at the gene ends were 10 bases for V and 6 bases for J; bases not matched to a gene: 8. This CDR3 has 15 residues. The CDR3 DNA follows: TGTGCCAACGAAGGGACTAGCGGGAGTAGCAATGAGCAGTTCTTC. It encodes CANEGTSGSSNEQFF. The full variable domain, rest sourced from reference TRBV7-9 and TRBJ2-1, is DTGVSQNPRHKITKRGQNVTFRCDPISEHNRLYWYRQTLGQGPEFLTYFQNEAQLEKSRLLSDRFSAERPKGSFSTLEIQRTEQGDSAMYLCANEGTSGSSNEQFFGPGTRLTVL.

The CDR3 bases are TGTGCCAGCAGCCAGGGACAGGAGGGCTACACCTTC. Amino acids: CASSQGQEGYTF. The chain employs TRBV7-9 and TRBJ1-2, with 8 bases fitting TRBD1. Germline CDR1 SEHNR, CDR2 FQNEAQ (reference sequence). With V trimmed by 5 bases and J by 8 bases, 4 bases remained unmatched. CDR3 size: 12 residues.

This clonotype occurred many times. This chain uses TRBV19 with TRBJ2-2; 11 positions agree with TRBD2. This CDR3 spans 16 amino acids. Germline values: CDR1 LNHDA, CDR2 SQIVND (reference sequence). The V gene end was trimmed by 5 bases and the J gene end by 4 bases; junction bases not matched to a gene: 6. The chain's CDR3 is CASSAGLAGTTGELFF. CDR3 sequence (DNA): TGTGCCAGTAGTGCCGGACTAGCGGGCACCACCGGGGAGCTGTTTTTT.

A note on this clonotype: In this CDR3 the conserved last residue, phenylalanine or tryptophan, is missing, so a read error is likely. The chain couples TRBV7-2 to TRBJ2-7; weak D call: TRBD2 (6 bases). Trimming cost V 7 bases and J 0 bases, with 16 bases left between them. Germline V gene data show CDR1 as SGHTA and CDR2 as FQGNSA. This CDR3 spans 15 amino acids. The CDR3 DNA is TGTGCCAGCACCCCGGGAGCGGCACCCTCCTACGAGCAGTACTGC. Its protein product is CASTPGAAPSYEQYC.

The CDR3 loop is CASRPGTGRDEKLFF. For the CDR3, the DNA is TGTGCCAGTAGACCTGGGACAGGAAGAGATGAAAAACTGTTTTTT. The chain recombines TRBV19 with TRBJ1-4; 8 bases map to TRBD1. Germline-derived CDR1 and CDR2 are LNHDA and SQIVND (reference sequence). The length of the CDR3 is 15 residues. The trim removed 6 bases at V and 6 bases at J, leaving 9 bases unmatched.

This clonotype was seen only a few times. The genes are TRBV4-1 and TRBJ2-3; 10 bases align to TRBD2. Per the germline V gene, CDR1 is MGHRA and CDR2 is YSYEKL. J was trimmed by 2 bases and V by 0 bases; bases with no gene match: 2. This CDR3 is built from 16 residues. CDR3: CASSQDSGRNTDTQYF. CDR3 bases: TGCGCCAGCAGCCAAGATAGCGGGAGGAACACAGATACGCAGTATTTT.

The chain recombines TRBV7-2 with TRBJ1-4, with D perhaps matching TRBD1 (5 bases). CDR3 size: 15 residues. V gave up 5 bases and J gave up 2 bases, with 12 bases separating them. The germline V gene has CDR1 SGHTA and CDR2 FQGNSA. This CDR3 reads CASSLVQGTNEKLFF. In DNA, the CDR3 is TGTGCCAGCAGCCTGGTGCAGGGTACTAATGAAAAACTGTTTTTT.

This clonotype occurred many times. V and J are TRBV7-3 and TRBJ2-7; 11 bases are shared with TRBD2. The germline V gene encodes CDR1 SGHTA and CDR2 FQGTGA. Germline trimming cut 5 bases from V and 6 bases from J; bases unmatched to any gene: 9. This CDR3 spans 15 amino acids. The CDR3, as DNA: TGTGCCAGCAGCGCCCTAGCGGGAGGATACTCCGAGCAGTACTTC. Translating gives CASSALAGGYSEQYF. The variable domain in full, with the rest retrieved from reference TRBV7-3 and TRBJ2-7, is GAGVSQTPSNKVTEKGKYVELRCDPISGHTALYWYRQSLGQGPEFLIYFQGTGAADDSGLPNDRFFAVRPEGSVSTLKIQRTERGDSAVYLCASSALAGGYSEQYFGPGTRLTVT.

The sample holds many counts of this clonotype. The CDR3 here is CASSYSGKIGLYGYTF. As DNA, the CDR3 is TGTGCCAGCAGTTACTCCGGCAAGATTGGTCTGTATGGCTACACCTTC. The chain employs TRBV6-5 and TRBJ1-2; no reliable D call. The CDR3 totals 16 residues. CDR1 MNHEY and CDR2 SVGAGI come from the germline V gene. V shed 0 bases and J shed 5 bases, with 16 bases lying between them.

This clonotype was seen more than once but under ten times. The chain links TRBV28 to TRBJ2-7, with unresolved D. CDR3 length equals 15 residues. V was trimmed by 4 bases and J by 4 bases, leaving 17 bases between them. Germline V lookup: CDR1 MDHEN, CDR2 SYDVKM. The CDR3 DNA sequence: TGTGCCAGCAGTTACCCAGACATGCGAGGTTACGAGCAGTACTTC. Its protein is CASSYPDMRGYEQYF.

The chain carries TRBV4-2 and TRBJ2-3; 8 nucleotides line up with TRBD2. Germline V lookup: CDR1 LGHNA, CDR2 YNFKEQ. The CDR3 contains 15 residues. The ends lost 0 bases at V and 4 bases at J; junction bases unmatched: 3. The CDR3 sequence: CASSQDSGRADTQYF. CDR3 sequence (DNA): TGTGCCAGCAGCCAAGACAGCGGGAGAGCAGATACGCAGTATTTT.